A single sample is the source of the 21 T cell receptor beta chains below, sequenced in a study of tumor and adjacent non-tumor tissue in lung cancer. The template was RNA from unsorted bulk tissue. More than 3 cm separated this lung sample from the edge of the tumor. TCRbeta libraries were built with three rounds of nested PCR, modified from ARM-PCR. Via MiXCR, TCRdb re-called the multiplex PCR reads, giving one row per CDR3 protein. Among about 98,000 distinct CDR3 sequences listed, approximately 80% were seen once. The material sequenced was distant non-tumor lung tissue. These receptors all come from a man aged 55-75 years with small cell lung cancer.

For this clonotype: A read error may produce the germline difference seen at one junction end. This chain links TRBV12-3 or TRBV12-4 with TRBJ1-1; D call uncertain. This CDR3 has 14 amino acids. The CDR3 DNA follows: TGTACCAGCAGTTTCTCCCTGGGGAACACTGAACCTTTCTTT. As protein: CTSSFSLGNTEPFF.

This clonotype was counted ten times or more. This chain joins TRBV7-8 and TRBJ2-5; no reliable D call. CDR1 is SGHVS and CDR2 is FQNEAQ in the germline V gene. The CDR3 spans 9 residues. Trimming took off 6 bases at V and 5 bases at J, with 1 base between the two ends. CDR3: CASRETQYF. In DNA form, the CDR3 reads TGTGCCAGCAGGGAGACCCAGTACTTC.

Note on this clonotype: Because the CDR3 is missing its conserved closing phenylalanine or tryptophan, this is likely a read error. Because the CDR3's place on the DNA is in doubt, the DNA is left out and the CDR3 is given as listed by TCRdb. This sequence joins TRBV6-5 and TRBJ2-1; TRBD2, as called in the table, went unchecked against the DNA. The germline gives CDR1 MNHEY, CDR2 SVGAGI. The CDR3 numbers 15 amino acids, ends counted. CDR3 protein: CASSYSGGAGNQQLL.

For this clonotype: Because the CDR3 is missing its conserved closing phenylalanine or tryptophan, this is likely a read error. The gene calls are TRBV6-1 and TRBJ2-3; either TRBD1 or TRBD2 may fit D (6 bases each). V was clipped by 2 bases and J by 8 bases, with 17 bases between them. The CDR3 runs to 15 residues. CDR1 MNHNS and CDR2 SASEGT come from the germline V gene. CDR3 in amino acids: CASSEFGGLPGTQYS. As DNA, the CDR3 is TGTGCCAGCAGTGAATTTGGGGGGCTCCCAGGTACGCAGTATTCT.

About this clonotype itself: Just one base apart from a much larger clone, this may be a read error. The gene calls are TRBV14 and TRBJ2-1; TRBD1 agrees at 9 bases. The CDR3 has 17 residues. Germline lookup yields CDR1 SGHDN and CDR2 FVKESK. J lost 3 bases, V lost 4 bases, and 10 bases had no gene match. CDR3 in amino acids: CASSLGRGQGSYNEQFF. Here the CDR3 DNA reads TGTGCCAGCAGCCTAGGGCGGGGACAGGGTAGCTACAATGAGCAGTTCTTC. The complete variable domain, with remaining parts taken from reference TRBV14 and TRBJ2-1, reads EAGVTQFPSHSVIEKGQTVTLRCDPISGHDNLYWYRRVMGKEIKFLLHFVKESKQDESGMPNNRFLAERTGGTYSTLKVQPAELEDSGVYFCASSLGRGQGSYNEQFFGPGTRLTVL.

To note about this clonotype: A read error may account for a junction end that differs from germline. The chain recombines TRBV29-1 with TRBJ1-2; no clear D gene. Germline CDR1 reads SQVTM; CDR2 reads ANQGSEA. The CDR3 runs to 14 residues. The CDR3 nucleotides are TGCAGCGTTGCTCAAATAGGGCGGGTAGATGGCTACAACTTC. It is translated as CSVAQIGRVDGYNF.

This clonotype was detected only once. The chain joins TRBV11-3 to TRBJ2-1; possible D gene TRBD2, 6 bases. V dropped 6 bases and J dropped 5 bases, with 23 bases sitting between them. The germline gives CDR1 SGHNT, CDR2 YENEEA. The CDR3 is made up of 17 amino acids. Here the CDR3 DNA reads TGTGCCAGCAGTTCTCTAGGTGGGGAGGTGTCCAACAATGAGCAGTTCTTC. This gives the protein CASSSLGGEVSNNEQFF.

This chain joins TRBV6-5 and TRBJ2-1, with D unclear. Germline-derived CDR1 and CDR2 are MNHEY and SVGAGI. Trimming left V 0 bases short and J 16 bases short, with 22 bases between. The CDR3 length is 15 residues. CDR3 in DNA: TGTGCCAGCAGTTACTCTGGGGTAGTGGGTAATGGGCACTTCTTC. Its translation is CASSYSGVVGNGHFF.

This clonotype was counted a few times. The chain combines TRBV6-1 with TRBJ1-4; D uncertain. The CDR3 consists of 15 residues. Germline lookup yields CDR1 MNHNS and CDR2 SASEGT. Trimming removed 4 bases from V and 8 bases from J, with 17 bases in between. The CDR3 sequence is CASSVMTGGGEKLFF. CDR3 sequence (DNA): TGTGCCAGCAGTGTTATGACGGGAGGTGGCGAAAAACTGTTTTTT.

This clonotype was counted once. A read error is possible here, since a much larger clone lies one base away. The V gene is TRBV7-3, the J gene TRBJ2-6; D assignment may be TRBD1 or TRBD2 (5 bases each). Germline V gene sequence: CDR1 SGHTA, CDR2 FQGTGA. This CDR3 spans 14 amino acids. The CDR3 bases are TGTGCCAGCAGCACGAACCGGGACGGCTCCGTCCTGAGTTTC. It codes for CASSTNRDGSVLSF.

The sample holds many counts of this clonotype. This rearrangement joins TRBV12-3 or TRBV12-4 to TRBJ1-1, with D uncertain. The V end lost 3 bases, the J end lost 7 bases, and 12 bases lay between the germline ends. The CDR3 is 13 amino acids. This chain's CDR3 is CASSLRGEGEAFF. CDR3 nucleotides: TGTGCCAGCAGTTTGAGAGGAGAGGGTGAAGCTTTCTTT.

Turning to this clonotype: This CDR3 is missing its conserved last phenylalanine or tryptophan, likely due to a read error. The chain has TRBV6-5 and TRBJ2-2, with D unclear. Germline CDR1 MNHEY, CDR2 SVGAGI. The CDR3 runs to 17 residues. This CDR3 reads CASSYSKSWVRTRELFL. CDR3 coding DNA: TGTGCCAGCAGTTACTCGAAATCGTGGGTTCGCACCAGGGAGCTGTTTTTA.

The rearrangement uses TRBV6-5 and TRBJ2-5; 7 bases map to TRBD2. CDR1 and CDR2 from the germline V gene are MNHEY and SVGAGI. Losses at the gene ends were 1 base for V and 4 bases for J; bases not matched to a gene: 9. The CDR3 is made up of 16 amino acids. The CDR3 spells CASSYLGGTPRETQYF. The CDR3 DNA is TGTGCCAGCAGTTACTTGGGGGGGACGCCCCGAGAGACCCAGTACTTC.

To note about this clonotype: The junction does not match germline at one end; this may be a read error. The chain carries TRBV10-2 and TRBJ1-2, with D unclear. The CDR3 runs 13 residues. Looked up from germline, CDR1 is WSHSY and CDR2 is SAAADI. The CDR3 loop is CASSDSTGIGYTF. The CDR3 DNA is TGCGCCAGTAGTGACTCAACGGGGATTGGCTACACCTTC.

The genes are TRBV5-6 and TRBJ2-1; TRBD2 matches 7 bases. With V trimmed by 5 bases and J by 4 bases, 15 bases remained unmatched. The CDR3 consists of 17 residues. The germline gives CDR1 SGHDT, CDR2 YYEEEE. The CDR3 coding sequence is TGTGCCAGCAGTTCCATTAGTGGGAGGACTAGGTACAATGAGCAGTTCTTC. This codes for CASSSISGRTRYNEQFF.

For this clonotype: Relative to the germline gene, one junction end is altered; a read error may explain this. This sequence joins TRBV6-5 and TRBJ2-3; 8 nucleotides line up with TRBD2. The germline CDR1 and CDR2 sequences are MNHEY and SVGAGI. This CDR3 is 19 amino acids long. The CDR3 is CASSARVPTGTSRTHTQFF. The DNA for the CDR3 is TGTGCCAGCAGTGCCCGGGTCCCAACTGGGACTAGTAGGACACATACGCAGTTTTTT.

As for this clonotype: At one end, the junction sequence differs from germline, possibly due to a read error. This sequence joins TRBV10-2 and TRBJ2-5, with unresolved D. CDR3 length: 14 residues. Germline CDR1 and CDR2: WSHSY and SAAADI. The CDR3 loop is CASSESATGLSQYF. The CDR3 DNA is TGCGCCAGCAGTGAGTCTGCTACCGGCCTGTCCCAGTATTTC.

This clonotype was counted at least ten times. The gene calls are TRBV29-1 and TRBJ2-7; D may match TRBD1 or TRBD2 (6 bases each). From germline, CDR1 is SQVTM and CDR2 ANQGSEA. The CDR3 is 13 amino acids. The V end lost 0 bases, the J end lost 7 bases, and 13 bases lay between the germline ends. The CDR3 here is CSVEDLGGPEQYF. The CDR3 DNA sequence: TGCAGCGTTGAAGATCTTGGGGGGCCGGAGCAGTACTTC.

With regard to this clonotype: This sequence may be a read error, since a much larger clone differs from it by one base. The chain recombines TRBV5-6 with TRBJ1-2; D gene unclear. Deletions cut 6 bases from V and 2 bases from J, with 11 bases between. The CDR3 sequence is 13 residues long. Looked up from germline, CDR1 is SGHDT and CDR2 is YYEEEE. Written as DNA, the CDR3 is TGTGCCAGCACCACGGACGGAAACTATGGCTACACCTTC. Its protein is CASTTDGNYGYTF. Drawing the rest from reference TRBV5-6 and TRBJ1-2, the complete variable domain is DAGVTQSPTHLIKTRGQQVTLRCSPKSGHDTVSWYQQALGQGPQFIFQYYEEEERQRGNFPDRFSGHQFPNYSSELNVNALLLGDSALYLCASTTDGNYGYTFGSGTRLTVV.

For this clonotype: A read error may produce the germline difference seen at one junction end. The CDR3 DNA sequence: TGCGCCAGCGGCGACTCAGGACAGGGAAACACCGGGGAGCTGTTTTTT. It translates to CASGDSGQGNTGELFF. The V and J genes are TRBV11-2 and TRBJ2-2; 8 bases align to TRBD1. The CDR3 extends over 16 amino acids. In germline, CDR1 is SGHAT, CDR2 FQNNGV.

A note on this clonotype: Its ends do not fully match the called genes, so a read error is possible. This chain uses TRBV6-1 with TRBJ2-1; D is unclear. CDR3 length: 16 amino acids. The germline V gene encodes CDR1 MNHNS and CDR2 SASEGT. The CDR3 is CASTSVSVDANNGQFF. CDR3 bases: TGTGCCAGCACCAGCGTATCGGTGGACGCAAACAATGGGCAGTTCTTC.